Listed here are 16 T cell receptor beta chains from one sample, sequenced in a study of blood T cells in healthy people across ages. Primers used in a second PCR of roughly 6 to 12 cycles were a sample-barcoded 5' primer and a J-beta primer mix. TCRdb reprocessed the 5' RACE reads via MiXCR and lists one record per CDR3 protein. There are roughly 900,000 distinct CDR3 sequences in the sample; roughly 48% occur only once, and roughly 12% lies in the top ten. The specimen sequenced was blood. These receptors all stem from a man aged 25 to 45 in good health.

This clonotype has only a few counts. This chain uses TRBV6-6 with TRBJ1-3; D may be TRBD1 (6 bases). The CDR3 has 11 amino acids. The germline CDR1 and CDR2 sequences are MNHNY and SVGAGI (reference sequence). V was shortened by 9 bases and J by 4 bases, with 7 bases between the two germline ends. The CDR3 DNA follows: TGTGCCAGAAGGGGGGGAAACACCATATATTTT. Its protein is CARRGGNTIYF.

This chain joins TRBV20-1 and TRBJ1-5, with TRBD1 matching over 7 bases. The CDR3 has 14 amino acids. Trimming removed 3 bases from V and 4 bases from J; junction bases left unmatched: 6. Germline V gives CDR1 DFQATT, CDR2 SNEGSKA (reference sequence). The CDR3 here is CSASSQGGNQPQHF. CDR3 DNA: TGCAGTGCTAGTTCCCAGGGGGGTAATCAGCCCCAGCATTTT.

This chain joins TRBV3-1 and TRBJ2-7, with no clear D. Deletions cut 4 bases from V and 1 base from J, with 14 bases between. CDR1 LGHDT and CDR2 YNNKEL come from the germline V gene (reference sequence). The CDR3 is made up of 15 amino acids. CDR3 residues: CASSPLGLASYEQYF. CDR3 nucleotides: TGTGCCAGCAGCCCTCTTGGATTGGCTTCCTACGAGCAGTACTTC.

The chain joins TRBV7-3 to TRBJ2-3, with D uncertain. Trimming removed 5 bases at V and 1 base at J, with 7 bases between. Germline V lookup: CDR1 SGHTA, CDR2 FQGTGA. CDR3 length equals 13 residues. The CDR3 loop is CASSQTRTDTQYF. The CDR3 DNA reads as TGTGCCAGCAGCCAGACCCGCACAGATACGCAGTATTTT.

About this clonotype itself: A read error may account for a junction end that differs from germline. The rearrangement joins TRBV24-1 to TRBJ1-2; D is ambiguous. Germline V CDR1 and CDR2: KGHDR, SFDVKD. The CDR3 contains 14 residues. CDR3 DNA sequence: TGTGCCACCAGTGATTTCAAGGTCGCCTATAGCTACACCTTC. Translation gives CATSDFKVAYSYTF.

The sample holds a few counts of this clonotype. The chain is built from TRBV10-3 and TRBJ2-1; unclear D gene. Trimming pared 2 bases from V and 6 bases from J, leaving 20 bases between. Germline-derived CDR1 and CDR2 are ENHRY and SYGVKD. The CDR3 spans 17 residues. CDR3 region: CAISERLENTVSNEQFF. In DNA, the CDR3 is TGTGCCATCAGTGAGCGGCTAGAAAACACAGTCAGCAATGAGCAGTTCTTC.

This clonotype was detected only a few times. This chain links TRBV10-2 with TRBJ2-1; D may be TRBD2 (6 bases). The CDR3 covers 15 residues. V was shortened by 6 bases and J by 4 bases, with 16 bases between the two germline ends. The germline CDR1 and CDR2 sequences are WSHSY and SAAADI. DNA for the CDR3: TGCGCCAGCAGCGCCCGACTAGAACCTTACAATGAGCAGTTCTTC. This codes for CASSARLEPYNEQFF.

This clonotype was seen just once. This sequence joins TRBV6-1 and TRBJ2-7; 12 bases line up with TRBD2. Germline trimming cut 2 bases from V and 4 bases from J; bases unmatched to any gene: 3. CDR3 size: 15 residues. Per the germline V gene, CDR1 is MNHNS and CDR2 is SASEGT. CDR3 sequence reads: CASSESLAGGYEQYF. Written as DNA, the CDR3 is TGTGCCAGCAGTGAATCCCTAGCGGGGGGGTACGAGCAGTACTTC.

This chain connects TRBV6-5 to TRBJ2-7, with D possibly matching TRBD1 (6 bases). The CDR3 contains 15 residues. Germline assignment: CDR1 MNHEY and CDR2 SVGAGI. Trimming took 3 bases from V and 1 from J, leaving 13 bases between them. DNA of the CDR3: TGTGCCAGCAGTTATGTCCGGCAGGGGTCCTACGAGCAGTACTTC. Translated: CASSYVRQGSYEQYF.

This clonotype was detected a few times. The chain couples TRBV3-1 to TRBJ1-2; a possible D gene is TRBD1 (5 bases). The germline V and J ends were trimmed by 2 bases and 4 bases, with 8 bases remaining between them. CDR1 is LGHDT and CDR2 is YNNKEL in the germline V gene (reference sequence). The CDR3 spans 13 residues. The CDR3 loop is CASSQQGTYGYTF. In DNA form, the CDR3 reads TGTGCCAGCAGCCAACAGGGTACCTATGGCTACACCTTC. Combining the CDR3 with reference TRBV3-1 and TRBJ1-2 gives the whole variable domain DTAVSQTPKYLVTQMGNDKSIKCEQNLGHDTMYWYKQDSKKFLKIMFSYNNKELIINETVPNRFSPKSPDKAHLNLHINSLELGDSAVYFCASSQQGTYGYTFGSGTRLTVV.

This chain connects TRBV6-5 to TRBJ1-4, with D tentatively TRBD1 (5 bases). The CDR3 is made up of 16 amino acids. Deletions cut 4 bases from V and 3 bases from J, with 15 bases between. In germline, CDR1 is MNHEY, CDR2 SVGAGI. The CDR3 is CASSFLSGGANEKLFF. The CDR3 DNA is TGTGCCAGCAGTTTCCTTTCGGGGGGTGCTAATGAAAAACTGTTTTTT.

Regarding this clonotype: Given a much more abundant clone one base away, this may be a read error. This chain connects TRBV28 to TRBJ2-3; no clear D. V was cut by 3 bases and J by 10 bases, with 8 bases left in between. The germline V gene has CDR1 MDHEN and CDR2 SYDVKM. This CDR3 comprises 11 residues. The CDR3 here is CASSLYDAQYF. CDR3 sequence (DNA): TGTGCCAGCAGTTTGTATGATGCGCAGTATTTT. The variable domain in full, completed from reference TRBV28 and TRBJ2-3, reads DVKVTQSSRYLVKRTGEKVFLECVQDMDHENMFWYRQDPGLGLRLIYFSYDVKMKEKGDIPEGYSVSREKKERFSLILESASTNQTSMYLCASSLYDAQYFGPGTRLTVL.

The gene calls are TRBV24-1 and TRBJ2-5; tentatively, D is TRBD2 (6 bases). The end of the DNA aligns better with TRBJ2-7, so the J call may be wrong. This CDR3 contains 15 residues. CDR1 is KGHDR and CDR2 is SFDVKD in the germline V gene. CDR3 residues: CATSDSGRGKVEQYF. In nucleotides, the CDR3 is TGTGCCACCAGTGACTCGGGACGGGGGAAAGTCGAGCAGTACTTC.

A single count supports this clonotype. V and J are TRBV11-2 and TRBJ1-2; no reliable D call. Trimming took off 6 bases at V and 8 bases at J, with 16 bases between the two ends. This CDR3 has 13 residues. Per the germline V gene, CDR1 is SGHAT and CDR2 is FQNNGV. The CDR3 coding sequence is TGTGCCAGCAGATTATTTGGGGTCGGCGGCTACACCTTC. Translated: CASRLFGVGGYTF.

This clonotype was counted once. This may stem from a read error, because a much larger clone lies one nucleotide away. The chain joins TRBV5-1 to TRBJ2-7, with 10 nucleotides matching TRBD1. CDR3 length equals 16 residues. The germline V gene encodes CDR1 SGHRS and CDR2 YFSETQ. V was clipped by 1 base and J by 1 base; unmatched bases: 5. In nucleotides, the CDR3 is TGCGCCAGCAGCTTGACCCGACAGGGGGCGTCCTACGAGCAGTACTTC. Protein product: CASSLTRQGASYEQYF.

This chain joins TRBV28 and TRBJ1-2; tentatively, D is TRBD1 (5 bases). CDR1 is MDHEN, CDR2 SYDVKM, per germline. This CDR3 is built from 16 residues. V was cut by 4 bases and J by 1 base, with 16 bases left in between. For the CDR3, the DNA is TGTGCCAGCAGTTCTACGACAGAAAAAATTAACTATGGCTACACCTTC. Its translation: CASSSTTEKINYGYTF.